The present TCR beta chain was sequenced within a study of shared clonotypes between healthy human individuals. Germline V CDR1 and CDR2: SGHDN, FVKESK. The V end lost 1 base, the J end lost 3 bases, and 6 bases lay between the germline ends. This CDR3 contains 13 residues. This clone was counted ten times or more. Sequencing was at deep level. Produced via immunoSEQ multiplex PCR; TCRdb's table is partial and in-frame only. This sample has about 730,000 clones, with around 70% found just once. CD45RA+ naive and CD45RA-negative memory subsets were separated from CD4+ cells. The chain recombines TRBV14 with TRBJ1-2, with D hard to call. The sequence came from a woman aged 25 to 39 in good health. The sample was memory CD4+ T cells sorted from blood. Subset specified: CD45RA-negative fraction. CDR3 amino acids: CASSQGLYYGYTF. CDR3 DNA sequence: TGTGCCAGCAGCCAAGGACTGTACTATGGCTACACCTTC.